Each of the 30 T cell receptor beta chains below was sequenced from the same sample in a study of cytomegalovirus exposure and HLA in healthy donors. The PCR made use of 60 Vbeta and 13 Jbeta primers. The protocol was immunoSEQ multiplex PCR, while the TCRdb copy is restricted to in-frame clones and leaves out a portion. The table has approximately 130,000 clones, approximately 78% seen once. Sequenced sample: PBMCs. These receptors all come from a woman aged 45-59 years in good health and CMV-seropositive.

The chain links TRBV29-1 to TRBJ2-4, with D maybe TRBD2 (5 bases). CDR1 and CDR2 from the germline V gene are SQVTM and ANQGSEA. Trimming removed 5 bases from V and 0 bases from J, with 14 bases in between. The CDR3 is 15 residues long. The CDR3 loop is CSVRTRKLAKNIQYF. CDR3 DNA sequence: TGCAGCGTTCGGACTCGGAAACTAGCCAAAAACATTCAGTACTTC.

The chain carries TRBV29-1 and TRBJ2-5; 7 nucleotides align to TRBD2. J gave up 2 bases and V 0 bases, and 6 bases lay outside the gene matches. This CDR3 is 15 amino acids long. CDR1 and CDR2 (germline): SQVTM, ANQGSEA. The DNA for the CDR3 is TGCAGCGTTGAAGATCGGCCTAGCGGACAAGAGACCCAGTACTTC. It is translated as CSVEDRPSGQETQYF.

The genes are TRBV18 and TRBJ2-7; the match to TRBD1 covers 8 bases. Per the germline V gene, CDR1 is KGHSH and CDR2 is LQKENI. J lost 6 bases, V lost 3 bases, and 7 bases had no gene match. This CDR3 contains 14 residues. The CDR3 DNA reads TGTGCCAGCTCACCGGCAGGGGGCCTTTCCGAGCAGTACTTC. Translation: CASSPAGGLSEQYF.

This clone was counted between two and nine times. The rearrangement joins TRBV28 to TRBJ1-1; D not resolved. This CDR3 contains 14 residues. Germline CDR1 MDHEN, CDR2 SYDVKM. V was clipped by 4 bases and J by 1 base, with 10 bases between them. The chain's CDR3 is CASSSGLWNTEAFF. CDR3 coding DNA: TGTGCCAGCAGTTCTGGACTGTGGAACACTGAAGCTTTCTTT.

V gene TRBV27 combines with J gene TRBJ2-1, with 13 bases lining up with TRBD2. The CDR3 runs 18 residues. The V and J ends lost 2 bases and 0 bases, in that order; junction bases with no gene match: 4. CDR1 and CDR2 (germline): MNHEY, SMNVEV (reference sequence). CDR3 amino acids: CASSLPGLAGPSYNEQFF. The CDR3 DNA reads TGTGCCAGCAGTTTACCGGGACTAGCGGGGCCCTCCTACAATGAGCAGTTCTTC.

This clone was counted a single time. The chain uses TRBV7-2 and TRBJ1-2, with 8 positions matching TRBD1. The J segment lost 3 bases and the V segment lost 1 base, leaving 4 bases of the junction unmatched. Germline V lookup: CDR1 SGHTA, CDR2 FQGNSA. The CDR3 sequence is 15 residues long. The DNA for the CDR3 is TGTGCCAGCAGCTTAGTCAGGGGGCTGGACTATGGCTACACCTTC. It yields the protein CASSLVRGLDYGYTF.

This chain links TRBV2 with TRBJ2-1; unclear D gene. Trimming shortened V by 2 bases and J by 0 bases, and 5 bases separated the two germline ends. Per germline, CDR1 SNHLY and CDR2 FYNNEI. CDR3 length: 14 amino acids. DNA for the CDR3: TGTGCCAGCAGTGAACTATTCTCCTACAATGAGCAGTTCTTC. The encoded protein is CASSELFSYNEQFF. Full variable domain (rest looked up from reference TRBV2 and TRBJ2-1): EPEVTQTPSHQVTQMGQEVILRCVPISNHLYFYWYRQILGQKVEFLVSFYNNEISEKSEIFDDQFSVERPDGSNFTLKIRSTKLEDSAMYFCASSELFSYNEQFFGPGTRLTVL.

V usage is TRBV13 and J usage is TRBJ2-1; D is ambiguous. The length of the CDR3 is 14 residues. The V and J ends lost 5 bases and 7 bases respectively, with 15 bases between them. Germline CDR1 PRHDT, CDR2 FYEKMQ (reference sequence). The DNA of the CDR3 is TGTGCCAGCAGCCCGCCCGACTTGTCTAATGAGCAGTTCTTC. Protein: CASSPPDLSNEQFF.

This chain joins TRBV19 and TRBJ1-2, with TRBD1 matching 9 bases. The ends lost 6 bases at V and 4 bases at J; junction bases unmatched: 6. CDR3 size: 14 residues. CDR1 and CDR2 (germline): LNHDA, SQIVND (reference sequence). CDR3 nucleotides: TGTGCCAGTAGCACGGACAGGGGCCCCTATGGCTACACCTTC. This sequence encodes CASSTDRGPYGYTF.

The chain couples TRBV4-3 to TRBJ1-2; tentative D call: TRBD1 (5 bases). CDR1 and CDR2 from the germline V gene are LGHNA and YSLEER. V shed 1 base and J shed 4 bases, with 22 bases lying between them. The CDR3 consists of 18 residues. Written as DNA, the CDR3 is TGCGCCAGCAGCCAAGGATGGGGAGGGGTACTTTCGGTCTATGGCTACACCTTC. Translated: CASSQGWGGVLSVYGYTF.

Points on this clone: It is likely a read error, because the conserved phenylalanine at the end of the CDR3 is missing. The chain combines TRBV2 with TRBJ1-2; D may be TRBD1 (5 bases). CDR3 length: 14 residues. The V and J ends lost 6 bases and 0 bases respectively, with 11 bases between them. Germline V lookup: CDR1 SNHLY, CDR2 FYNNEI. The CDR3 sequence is CASRERTTNYGYTL. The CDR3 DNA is TGTGCCAGCAGGGAACGGACAACTAACTATGGCTACACCCTC.

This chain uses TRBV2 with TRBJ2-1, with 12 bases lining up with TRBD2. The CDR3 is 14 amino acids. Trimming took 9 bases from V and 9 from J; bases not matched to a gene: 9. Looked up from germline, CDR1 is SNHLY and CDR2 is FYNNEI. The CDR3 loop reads CARGLAGTQGEQFF. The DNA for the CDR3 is TGTGCCAGAGGACTAGCGGGAACGCAGGGTGAGCAGTTCTTC.

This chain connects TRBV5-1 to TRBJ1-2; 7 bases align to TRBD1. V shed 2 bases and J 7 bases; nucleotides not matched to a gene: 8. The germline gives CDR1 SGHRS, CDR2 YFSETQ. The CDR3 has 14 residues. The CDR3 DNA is TGCGCCAGCAGCTTAGAGGGGGCCGTGGGTGGCTACACCTTC. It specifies CASSLEGAVGGYTF.

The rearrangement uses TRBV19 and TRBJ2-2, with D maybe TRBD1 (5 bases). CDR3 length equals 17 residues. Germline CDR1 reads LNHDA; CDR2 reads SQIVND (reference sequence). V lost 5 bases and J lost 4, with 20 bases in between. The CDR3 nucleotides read TGTGCCAGTAGTTCCTCACCAGGGTACCTACTCACCGGGGAGCTGTTTTTT. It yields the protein CASSSSPGYLLTGELFF.

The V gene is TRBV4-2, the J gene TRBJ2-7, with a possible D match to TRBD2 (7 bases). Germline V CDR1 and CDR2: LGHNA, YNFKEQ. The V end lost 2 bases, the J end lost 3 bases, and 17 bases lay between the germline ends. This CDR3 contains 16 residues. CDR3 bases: TGTGCCAGCAGCCAATTAGAGGAGGGAGGGGGCTACGAGCAGTACTTC. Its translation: CASSQLEEGGGYEQYF.

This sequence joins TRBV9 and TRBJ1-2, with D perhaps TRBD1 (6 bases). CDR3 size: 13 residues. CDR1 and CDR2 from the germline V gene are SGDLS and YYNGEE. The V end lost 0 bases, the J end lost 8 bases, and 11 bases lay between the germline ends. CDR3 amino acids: CASSVAQGSGYTF. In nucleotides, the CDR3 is TGTGCCAGCAGCGTAGCACAGGGTTCGGGCTACACCTTC.

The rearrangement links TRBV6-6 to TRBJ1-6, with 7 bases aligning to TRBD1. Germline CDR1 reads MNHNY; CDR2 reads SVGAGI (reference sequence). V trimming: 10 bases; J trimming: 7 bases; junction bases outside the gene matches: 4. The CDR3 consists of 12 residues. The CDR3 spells CANHRGNSPLHF. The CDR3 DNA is TGTGCCAACCACAGGGGAAATTCACCCCTCCACTTT.

This CDR3 is CASSRGLPGQGGDEQYF. The CDR3 coding sequence is TGTGCCAGTAGCCGAGGGCTGCCGGGACAGGGCGGCGACGAGCAGTACTTC. The V call is TRBV19, the J call TRBJ2-7, with 9 nucleotides matching TRBD1. Germline values: CDR1 LNHDA, CDR2 SQIVND (reference sequence). This CDR3 contains 17 residues. V lost 6 bases to trimming and J lost 5 bases; unmatched junction nucleotides: 17.

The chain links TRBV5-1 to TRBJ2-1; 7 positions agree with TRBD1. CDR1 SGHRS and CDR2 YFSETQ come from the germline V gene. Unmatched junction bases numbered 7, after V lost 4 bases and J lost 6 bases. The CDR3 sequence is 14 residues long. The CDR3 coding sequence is TGCGCCAGCAGCCCCTCGACAGGGAGCAATGAGCAGTTCTTC. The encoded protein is CASSPSTGSNEQFF.

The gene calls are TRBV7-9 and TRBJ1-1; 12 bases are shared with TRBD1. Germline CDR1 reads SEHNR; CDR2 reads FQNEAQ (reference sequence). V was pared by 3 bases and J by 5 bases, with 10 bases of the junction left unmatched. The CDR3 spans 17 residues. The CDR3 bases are TGTGCCAGCAGCTTCCTACCCCGGGACAGGGGGCGAACTGAAGCTTTCTTT. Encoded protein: CASSFLPRDRGRTEAFF.

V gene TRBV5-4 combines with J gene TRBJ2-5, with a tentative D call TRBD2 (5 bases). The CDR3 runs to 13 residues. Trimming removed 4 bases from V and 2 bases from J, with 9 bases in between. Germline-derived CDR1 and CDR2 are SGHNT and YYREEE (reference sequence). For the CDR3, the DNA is TGTGCCAGCAGCCCCCGGGGTCAAGAGACCCAGTACTTC. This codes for CASSPRGQETQYF.

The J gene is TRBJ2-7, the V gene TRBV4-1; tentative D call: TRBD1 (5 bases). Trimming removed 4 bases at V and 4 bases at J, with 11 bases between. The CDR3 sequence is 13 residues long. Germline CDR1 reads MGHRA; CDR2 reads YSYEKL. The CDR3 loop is CASSRTQLYEQYF. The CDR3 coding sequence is TGCGCCAGCAGCCGGACACAGCTTTACGAGCAGTACTTC.

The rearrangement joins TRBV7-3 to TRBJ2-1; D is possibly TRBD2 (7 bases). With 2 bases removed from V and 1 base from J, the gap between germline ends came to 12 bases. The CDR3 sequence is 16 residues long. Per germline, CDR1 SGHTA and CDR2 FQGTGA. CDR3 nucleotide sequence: TGTGCCAGCAGCTTATTAGGGGGGGGATCCTACAATGAGCAGTTCTTC. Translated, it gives CASSLLGGGSYNEQFF.

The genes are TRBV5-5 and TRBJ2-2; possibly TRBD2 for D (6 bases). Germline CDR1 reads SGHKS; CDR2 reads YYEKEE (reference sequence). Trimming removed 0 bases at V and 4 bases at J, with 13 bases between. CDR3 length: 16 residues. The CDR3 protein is CASSLGGVRFTGELFF. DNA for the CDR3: TGTGCCAGCAGCTTGGGGGGGGTCCGTTTCACCGGGGAGCTGTTTTTT.

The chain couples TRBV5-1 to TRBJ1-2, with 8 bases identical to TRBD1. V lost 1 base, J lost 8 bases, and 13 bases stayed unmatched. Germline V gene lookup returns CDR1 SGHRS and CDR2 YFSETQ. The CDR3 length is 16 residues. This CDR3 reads CASSLSGQGFLYGYTF. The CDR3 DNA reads TGCGCCAGCAGCTTGTCCGGACAGGGCTTTCTTTACGGCTACACCTTC.

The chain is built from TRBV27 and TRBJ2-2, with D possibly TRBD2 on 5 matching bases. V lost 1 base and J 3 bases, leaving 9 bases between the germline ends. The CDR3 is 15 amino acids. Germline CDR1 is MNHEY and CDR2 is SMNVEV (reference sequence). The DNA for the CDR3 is TGTGCCAGCAGTTTATATATGAGGGACACCGGGGAGCTGTTTTTT. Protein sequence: CASSLYMRDTGELFF.

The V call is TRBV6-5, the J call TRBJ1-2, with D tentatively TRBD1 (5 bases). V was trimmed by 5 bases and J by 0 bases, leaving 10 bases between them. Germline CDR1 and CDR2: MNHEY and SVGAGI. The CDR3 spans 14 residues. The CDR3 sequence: CASSTTASNYGYTF. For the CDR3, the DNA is TGTGCCAGCAGTACGACAGCGTCTAACTATGGCTACACCTTC.

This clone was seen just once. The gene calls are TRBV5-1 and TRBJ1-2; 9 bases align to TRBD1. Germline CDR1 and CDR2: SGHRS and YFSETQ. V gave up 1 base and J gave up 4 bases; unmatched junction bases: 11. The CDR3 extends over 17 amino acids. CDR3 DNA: TGCGCCAGCAGCTTGAGCGGGACAGGGCGACGAAGCTATGGCTACACCTTC. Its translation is CASSLSGTGRRSYGYTF.

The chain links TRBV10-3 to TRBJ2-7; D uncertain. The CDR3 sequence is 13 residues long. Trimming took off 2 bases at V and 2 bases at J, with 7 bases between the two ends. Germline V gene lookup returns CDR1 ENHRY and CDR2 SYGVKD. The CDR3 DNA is TGTGCCATCAGTGAGGCGGTTCCCTACGAGCAGTACTTC. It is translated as CAISEAVPYEQYF.

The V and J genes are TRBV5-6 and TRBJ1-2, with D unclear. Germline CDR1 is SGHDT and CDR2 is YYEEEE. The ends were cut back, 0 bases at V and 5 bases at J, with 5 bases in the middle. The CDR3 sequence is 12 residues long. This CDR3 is CASSLGLYGYTF. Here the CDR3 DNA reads TGTGCCAGCAGCTTGGGTCTTTATGGCTACACCTTC.